What follows are 25 T cell receptor beta chains derived from one specimen sequenced in a study of response to subunit inactivated influenza vaccine. Via MiXCR, TCRdb re-called the RT-PCR reads, giving one row per CDR3 protein. The table shows a few hundred thousand distinct CDR3 sequences, with approximately 11% occurring only once. Specimen: PBMCs from blood, collected 40 to 50 days after vaccination. These receptors were obtained from a man aged 50-59 years who received an inactivated influenza vaccine.

The chain is built from TRBV5-5 and TRBJ2-7; 10 positions match TRBD2. J lost 4 bases, V lost 1 base, and 5 bases had no gene match. The CDR3 length is 15 residues. Germline V gene sequence: CDR1 SGHKS, CDR2 YYEKEE (reference sequence). CDR3 loop: CASSLRGTSEYEQYF. The CDR3 DNA reads TGTGCCAGCAGCTTGAGGGGGACTAGCGAATACGAGCAGTACTTC.

This sequence joins TRBV6-5 and TRBJ2-3, with no clear D. Germline V gene sequence: CDR1 MNHEY, CDR2 SVGAGI. Between the trimmed V and J ends, which lost 5 bases and 11 bases, there was a span of 11 bases. This CDR3 has 11 residues. The CDR3, as DNA: TGTGCCAGCAGTCCCGGGTGGGGGCAGTATTTT. Protein: CASSPGWGQYF.

In its sample, this clonotype was seen many times. The rearrangement uses TRBV28 and TRBJ2-1, with 8 bases fitting TRBD2. V gave up 4 bases and J gave up 7 bases; unmatched junction bases: 15. CDR1 and CDR2 (germline): MDHEN, SYDVKM. CDR3 length equals 17 residues. The CDR3 loop reads CASSSIRGRGAVNEQFF. Written as DNA, the CDR3 is TGTGCCAGCAGTTCTATCCGCGGGCGGGGGGCCGTAAATGAGCAGTTCTTC.

In this sample, this clonotype turned up a few times. This rearrangement joins TRBV10-3 to TRBJ2-6, with 8 bases aligning to TRBD1. V lost 5 bases to trimming and J lost 0 bases; unmatched junction nucleotides: 12. The CDR3 has 19 residues. CDR1 ENHRY and CDR2 SYGVKD come from the germline V gene. The CDR3 DNA sequence: TGTGCCATCAGTATGAAAAGGGGGACAGGTAGCTCTGGGGCCAACGTCCTGACTTTC. Its protein product is CAISMKRGTGSSGANVLTF.

The CDR3 region is CASSEAPGGSTNEKLFF. Written as DNA, the CDR3 is TGTGCCAGCAGCGAGGCACCGGGGGGCTCAACTAATGAAAAACTGTTTTTT. The chain recombines TRBV9 with TRBJ1-4; TRBD1 might be the D (6 bases). The V gene's germline CDR1 is SGDLS and CDR2 YYNGEE. The V and J ends lost 3 bases and 0 bases respectively, with 15 bases between them. The CDR3 spans 17 residues.

This clonotype was found many times. This chain connects TRBV12-3 or TRBV12-4 to TRBJ2-5; the D gene is possibly TRBD2 (6 bases). The CDR3 is 14 residues long. Trimming left V 6 bases short and J 5 bases short, with 16 bases between. The CDR3 sequence is CASRAGSRGETQYF. CDR3 in DNA: TGTGCCAGCAGAGCGGGCTCCCGGGGCGAGACCCAGTACTTC.

This clonotype has more than one count but fewer than ten. The chain couples TRBV10-3 to TRBJ1-6; tentative D call: TRBD1 (5 bases). This CDR3 is built from 15 residues. The V end was cut by 6 bases, the J end by 7 bases, with 16 bases between. The germline V gene has CDR1 ENHRY and CDR2 SYGVKD. The CDR3 region has the DNA TGTGCCATCAGCTCGACAGTCGGTTCCAATTCACCCCTCCACTTT. It codes for CAISSTVGSNSPLHF.

The chain carries TRBV6-1 and TRBJ2-7; 12 bases are shared with TRBD1. Trimming cost V 8 bases and J 6 bases; bases outside gene matches: 11. The CDR3 extends over 15 amino acids. Per germline, CDR1 MNHNS and CDR2 SASEGT. The CDR3 region is CASGSPGQGALEQYF. The DNA for the CDR3 is TGTGCCAGCGGGTCACCGGGACAGGGGGCTCTCGAGCAGTACTTC.

This clonotype was recorded a few times. CDR3 residues: CASSASGGNTGELFF. CDR3 DNA sequence: TGTGCCAGCAGCGCTAGCGGGGGGAACACCGGGGAGCTGTTTTTT. The gene calls are TRBV9 and TRBJ2-2; 10 nucleotides match TRBD2. CDR1 SGDLS and CDR2 YYNGEE come from the germline V gene. CDR3 length equals 15 residues. V gave up 3 bases and J gave up 1 base; unmatched junction bases: 0.

The rearrangement links TRBV7-8 to TRBJ2-1, with 7 bases matching TRBD2. V lost 3 bases to trimming and J lost 9 bases; unmatched junction nucleotides: 8. The CDR3 totals 14 residues. CDR1 and CDR2 from the germline V gene are SGHVS and FQNEAQ. Here the CDR3 reads CASSFDWTGGEQFF. The CDR3 nucleotides read TGTGCCAGCAGCTTTGACTGGACGGGGGGTGAGCAGTTCTTC.

This chain joins TRBV7-2 and TRBJ2-5; D possibly matches TRBD1 or TRBD2 (5 bases each). The V gene's germline CDR1 is SGHTA and CDR2 FQGNSA. The V gene lost 5 bases and the J gene lost 5 bases, with 18 bases spanning the gap. CDR3 size: 15 residues. CDR3 DNA: TGTGCCAGCAGCACCCGGGACGTGTCGTGGGAGACCCAGTACTTC. It is translated as CASSTRDVSWETQYF.

The chain links TRBV9 to TRBJ2-3; no reliable D call. Germline V gene sequence: CDR1 SGDLS, CDR2 YYNGEE. Trimming stripped 2 bases from V and 2 bases from J, with 9 bases between. This CDR3 comprises 14 residues. The CDR3, as DNA: TGTGCCAGCAGCGTCCAAACCCACACAGATACGCAGTATTTT. This sequence encodes CASSVQTHTDTQYF.

This clonotype has only a few counts. The J gene is TRBJ1-2, the V gene TRBV20-1; TRBD1 is a possible D gene (5 bases). Germline CDR1 DFQATT, CDR2 SNEGSKA (reference sequence). The CDR3 runs to 12 residues. The V and J ends lost 3 bases and 3 bases respectively, with 8 bases between them. CDR3 region: CSASGGDYGYTF. CDR3 DNA sequence: TGCAGTGCTAGCGGGGGGGACTATGGCTACACCTTC.

V and J are TRBV28 and TRBJ2-4, with 10 bases that match TRBD1. V gave up 5 bases and J gave up 8 bases; unmatched junction bases: 24. The V gene's germline CDR1 is MDHEN and CDR2 SYDVKM. CDR3 length: 20 residues. The CDR3 region has the DNA TGTGCCAGCAGTCCCTGGTCCGGGACAGGGGATGCGGGAGTAATGGACATTCAGTACTTC. It translates to CASSPWSGTGDAGVMDIQYF.

This clonotype was seen more than once but under ten times. Written as DNA, the CDR3 is TGTGCCAGCAGCCGCGTCGGAGGGGTTCATGGCTACACCTTC. Protein product: CASSRVGGVHGYTF. The genes are TRBV27 and TRBJ1-2; possible D gene TRBD1, 5 bases. CDR1 is MNHEY and CDR2 is SMNVEV in the germline V gene (reference sequence). V lost 6 bases, J lost 6 bases, and 17 bases lay in between. This CDR3 contains 14 residues.

Only a few counts were recorded for this clonotype. The chain combines TRBV5-1 with TRBJ1-2, with a tentative D call TRBD1 (6 bases). CDR3 length: 15 residues. Germline V CDR1 and CDR2: SGHRS, YFSETQ. Trimming cost V 4 bases and J 3 bases, with 16 bases left between them. DNA for the CDR3: TGCGCCAGCAGCCCTAGCGGGGGCACATACTATGGCTACACCTTC. Translated: CASSPSGGTYYGYTF.

This clonotype was seen many times. The chain combines TRBV12-3 or TRBV12-4 with TRBJ2-1, with D hard to call. The CDR3 spans 13 residues. V was clipped by 2 bases and J by 4 bases, with 6 bases between them. The CDR3 reads CASSLYGYNEQFF. CDR3 coding DNA: TGTGCCAGCAGTTTATACGGTTACAATGAGCAGTTCTTC.

This chain links TRBV20-1 with TRBJ2-3, with TRBD2 matching 8 bases. Germline assignment: CDR1 DFQATT and CDR2 SNEGSKA (reference sequence). Trimming cost V 6 bases and J 0 bases; bases outside gene matches: 11. The CDR3 sequence is 16 residues long. This CDR3 reads CSARRTSRTSTDTQYF. The CDR3 DNA reads as TGCAGTGCCCGCCGGACTAGCCGGACTAGCACAGATACGCAGTATTTT.

This chain connects TRBV9 to TRBJ2-7; 10 bases map to TRBD2. The CDR3 contains 15 residues. With V trimmed by 3 bases and J by 3 bases, 6 bases remained unmatched. Per germline, CDR1 SGDLS and CDR2 YYNGEE. This chain's CDR3 is CASSDGLAAHYEQYF. The CDR3 coding sequence is TGTGCCAGCAGCGACGGACTAGCGGCGCACTACGAGCAGTACTTC. The whole variable domain, filled in from reference TRBV9 and TRBJ2-7, reads DSGVTQTPKHLITATGQRVTLRCSPRSGDLSVYWYQQSLDQGLQFLIQYYNGEERAKGNILERFSAQQFPDLHSELNLSSLELGDSALYFCASSDGLAAHYEQYFGPGTRLTVT.

The rearrangement links TRBV7-9 to TRBJ2-5; TRBD2 aligns across 10 bases. Trimming at V came to 7 bases and at J to 6 bases, leaving 8 bases not matched to a gene. The CDR3 is made up of 14 amino acids. Per the germline V gene, CDR1 is SEHNR and CDR2 is FQNEAQ (reference sequence). DNA of the CDR3: TGTGCCAGCACCGAAAGCGGGAGGGCCCAGACCCAGTACTTC. Translated: CASTESGRAQTQYF. Full variable domain (rest looked up from reference TRBV7-9 and TRBJ2-5): DTGVSQNPRHKITKRGQNVTFRCDPISEHNRLYWYRQTLGQGPEFLTYFQNEAQLEKSRLLSDRFSAERPKGSFSTLEIQRTEQGDSAMYLCASTESGRAQTQYFGPGTRLLVL.

This chain connects TRBV6-1 to TRBJ1-1; D is undetermined. The germline CDR1 and CDR2 sequences are MNHNS and SASEGT. Trimming cost V 6 bases and J 6 bases, with 14 bases left between them. CDR3 length equals 13 residues. CDR3 in DNA: TGTGCCAGCAGGGGCTTCTGGGGTGCTGAAGCTTTCTTT. Translated, it gives CASRGFWGAEAFF.

This clonotype was seen only a few times. V is TRBV12-3 or TRBV12-4 and J is TRBJ1-6; no definite D call. Trimming removed 3 bases at V and 7 bases at J, with 13 bases between. This CDR3 contains 15 residues. CDR3 sequence reads: CASSFRPGTNSPLHF. CDR3 nucleotide sequence: TGTGCCAGCAGTTTTCGGCCAGGAACCAATTCACCCCTCCACTTT.

This clonotype appeared a few times. The chain links TRBV6-2 or TRBV6-3 to TRBJ2-1; 10 bases agree with TRBD2. Germline trimming cut 8 bases from V and 6 bases from J; bases unmatched to any gene: 7. CDR1 is MNHEY, CDR2 SVGEGT, per germline. The CDR3 consists of 14 residues. CDR3: CASYASGSFNEQFF. CDR3 bases: TGTGCCAGCTATGCTAGCGGGAGTTTCAATGAGCAGTTCTTC.

This rearrangement joins TRBV20-1 to TRBJ1-6; D not certain. The CDR3 covers 12 residues. Per germline, CDR1 DFQATT and CDR2 SNEGSKA (reference sequence). V lost 5 bases and J 8 bases, leaving 10 bases between the germline ends. Here the CDR3 reads CSAYSGDSPLHF. Here the CDR3 DNA reads TGCAGTGCTTACTCAGGCGATTCACCCCTCCACTTT.

This sequence joins TRBV12-3 or TRBV12-4 and TRBJ1-6; weak D call: TRBD1 (5 bases). Trimming cost V 4 bases and J 6 bases, with 10 bases left between them. The CDR3 sequence is 14 residues long. The CDR3 region is CASSSGRTNSPLHF. The CDR3 DNA follows: TGTGCCAGCAGTTCGGGACGGACTAATTCACCCCTCCACTTT.